What follows describes a single TCR beta chain. The antigen this receptor binds is unknown. Base qualities are not recorded, but no much larger clone differs from it by a single base. Using the deep immunoSEQ assay, multiplex PCR amplified TCR CDR3 regions from genomic DNA. Extracted genomic DNA from each cell subset was spread evenly across all wells of several immunoSEQ 96-well plates, with each plate serving as a replicate. For sorted subsets, about 200 ng genomic DNA, equal to tens of thousands of T cell genomes, was loaded into each replicate PCR. The purified libraries were quantified using a Qubit 3.0 fluorometer, sized with a Bioanalyzer 2100, and then quantified again using the KAPA Library Quantification kit. Every immunoSEQ 96-well plate was sequenced on a dedicated single-read 150-cycle Illumina NextSeq 550 flow cell. The source study handled its data this way. Because the immunoSEQ output held only junctional sequences and lacked quality scores, the filtering could not match the filtering applied to full-length reads. To assign V/J genes and CDR3, sequences were annotated using PyIR, a Python wrapper for IgBLAST v1.9, with IMGT germline references. Reads were filtered out if the reads had weak V/J assignments (E-value above 1e-6), no CDR3, stop codons, out-of-frame junctions, or ambiguous translated residues. V3J clonotypes were defined as sequences sharing an identical inferred V gene, J gene, and CDR3 amino acid sequence. To compute the percentage overlap between repertoires, the number of shared unique clonotypes was divided by the size of the smaller repertoire. Three approaches were used to assess repertoire richness: RTK rarefaction, the Chao1 estimator, and Recon v2.1 estimates of unobserved clonotypes. For all TCRbeta clonotypes obtained by the gDNA method from a handful of donors, generation probabilities were computed with OLGA. Here the immuneACCESS table is served through TCRdb, limited to in-frame sequences with V and J called. Missing clones are a known gap in these copies; in checked studies unresolved V genes cover under half, and the rest lacks a known reason. V and J calls and clone size are given by that table; D and trimming were obtained from the DNA. The sample table holds 1.5 million to 2.5 million clones, of which roughly 94% were seen once. The ten largest clones add up to 1% to 1.5% of the sample.

From a lookup of the germline V gene, CDR1 and CDR2 are MNHNS and SASEGT. V sheds 1 base and J sheds 5 bases, leaving 11 bases between their ends. Reading from cysteine to phenylalanine, the CDR3 counts 15 amino acids. Only CDR3 DNA remains: 45 bases, in frame from the first base. These data come from a study of shared clonotypes between healthy human individuals (dated by TCRdb to about 2020). A note on the overall study: The cohort included three men and two women between 18 and 49 years of age. Per donor, three plates each were used for CD4 naive and CD4 memory, two for CD8 naive, and one for CD8 memory. Between about 0.8 and 9 billion PBMCs per donor were obtained by leukapheresis. To estimate repertoire size and how much clonotypes are shared between individuals, the study performed deep sequencing of blood TCR repertoires from a handful of healthy adults. To increase sequencing depth and limit assay-specific biases, TCR repertoire library preparation and sequencing were carried out by different laboratories using diverse techniques. Study-wide conclusions, independent of this receptor: Naive subsets generally had larger estimated clonotype richness than memory subsets. Across four donors, around 5.4% of naive CD4, 3% to 3.5% of naive CD8, about 2.3% of memory CD4, and 0.4% of memory CD8 clonotypes were shared. Pairwise subsampling led to the expectation that sequencing depth would affect the degree of clonotype sharing among donors. Sampling was limited to blood, and TCR repertoires in tissue likely differ from TCR repertoires in blood. Rarefaction of sorted-subset datasets indicated incomplete sequencing despite the large sequencing depth. Compared with non-shared clonotypes, clonotypes shared by all four sorted-subset donors had higher generation probabilities. The genetic and exposure-history diversity represented was limited by the small number of donors.

For the CD8 naive samples, CD45RO-negative cells were positively selected for CCR7, yielding a CD45RA+CCR7+ population from which TemRA cells were excluded. The donors were healthy, HIV-negative adults with no recently reported acute infections or vaccinations. Only Caucasian adults living in Nashville, Tennessee, USA were represented among the donors. Blood was collected by leukapheresis, and PBMCs were isolated by Ficoll-Histopaque density gradient centrifugation and then cryopreserved in liquid nitrogen vapor phase. Analytical flow cytometry was used to check the purity and quantity of each magnetically sorted T cell population. From each sorted fraction, genomic DNA was isolated and quantified by UV absorbance on a Nanodrop 2000c.

The sequence is built from TRBV6-1 and TRBJ1-4; confidence is insufficient to name the D gene. The clonotype was recovered from a man aged 18 to 30 in good health. Input material: naive CD8+ T cells sorted from blood. The cell subset or site label, as the study defines it: CD45RA+CCR7+. The CDR3 protein sequence reads: CASSEGLWRNEKLFF. The sequenced DNA is TGTGCCAGCAGTGAAGGTCTGTGGAGGAATGAAAAACTGTTTTTT.